Listed here is a single T cell receptor (beta chain). Antigen: not known. Investigators spread the genomic DNA of each subset evenly over several immunoSEQ plates. The table came from immunoSEQ multiplex PCR; TCRdb's copy has only in-frame clones and leaves some out. The sample includes about 470,000 clones, about 85% of them seen just once. This entry belongs to a study of shared clonotypes between healthy human individuals. Study-wide points: Limitation of the genetic and exposure-history diversity represented came from the few donors.

Germline V CDR1 and CDR2: MNHEY, SVGAGI. The CDR3 runs to 15 residues. V gave up 0 bases and J gave up 10 bases; unmatched junction bases: 8. The chain recombines TRBV6-5 with TRBJ1-1; 10 nucleotides align to TRBD1. Sequenced: PBMCs. The origin of this receptor is a woman aged 35 to 49 in good health. Some clones in this sample may be carry-over from other donors' samples. Here the CDR3 reads CASSYSERQGAAAFF. The CDR3 DNA follows: TGTGCCAGCAGTTACTCGGAACGACAGGGGGCAGCAGCTTTCTTT.